This T cell receptor (beta chain) emerged from a study of metastatic and nonmetastatic thyroid tumors. Study background: Repertoire comparisons spanned blood and tumor or nodule tissue from malignant and benign thyroid patients.

Before thyroid surgery, none of the patients had received any treatment. This clone was seen only a few times. A much larger clonotype is one base distant, so this may be a read error. From the PCR reads, TCRdb re-called clones with MiXCR. The sample carries some 83,000 clones, around 13% recorded once. Trimming took off 1 base at V and 4 bases at J, with 8 bases between the two ends. The germline V gene encodes CDR1 LNHDA and CDR2 SQIVND (reference sequence). This CDR3 has 14 residues. The receptor comes from a female donor with papillary thyroid cancer or a benign thyroid nodule (not recorded which). Some clones in this sample may be carry-over from other donors' samples. The chain couples TRBV19 to TRBJ1-3; unclear D gene. The sequenced material came from tumor tissue. The DNA for the CDR3 is TGTGCCAGTAGTATAGTACACTCCGGAAACACCATATATTTT. The encoded protein is CASSIVHSGNTIYF.